This T cell receptor (beta chain) was identified during a study of molecular identifiers for immune sequencing clone quantification. Findings of the study overall: Clones of above 20 RNA copies carried over 98% of effector molecules; in naive cells they carried under 1%.

V shed 4 bases and J 3 bases; nucleotides not matched to a gene: 10. The CDR3 covers 17 residues. From germline, CDR1 is KGHDR and CDR2 SFDVKD. This clonotype was observed many times. Its antigen is currently unknown. TCRdb reprocessed the PCR reads with MiXCR, giving one entry per CDR3 protein. The repertoire has some 88,000 distinct CDR3 sequences, approximately 22% of them found once; the top ten carry 0.8% to 1.2%. This clonotype was sampled from a human donor in good health. Some libraries in this study had Jurkat cell RNA spiked in. Sequencing was carried out using naive CD8+ T cells from blood, with Jurkat cell RNA spiked in. As for subset: FACS-sorted CD8+CD4-CCR7+CD45RA+ naive T cells. The V and J genes are TRBV24-1 and TRBJ2-1, with 8 bases matching TRBD1. The CDR3 bases are TGTGCCACCAGTGAAGACTTGACAGGGGATAACTACAATGAGCAGTTCTTC. Amino acids: CATSEDLTGDNYNEQFF.